The 24 T cell receptor beta chains below were found in one sample sequenced in a study of cytomegalovirus exposure and HLA in healthy donors. The PCR employed 60 Vbeta primers together with 13 Jbeta primers. Generated by immunoSEQ multiplex PCR, the TCRdb table keeps only in-frame clones and is missing some. The sample holds approximately 27,000 clones. The material sequenced was PBMCs. Receptors originate from a man between 25 and 39 years old in good health and CMV-seronegative.

The gene calls are TRBV11-1 and TRBJ1-2, with TRBD1 identical over 10 bases. J gave up 3 bases and V 5 bases, and 9 bases lay outside the gene matches. CDR1 and CDR2 (germline): SGHAT, FQDESV (reference sequence). The CDR3 consists of 16 residues. CDR3 loop: CASSPNGQGEYYGYTF. CDR3 nucleotides: TGTGCCAGCAGCCCCAATGGACAGGGGGAATACTATGGCTACACCTTC.

This chain joins TRBV4-2 and TRBJ2-5; 7 bases align to TRBD1. The CDR3 loop spans 14 amino acids. In germline, CDR1 is LGHNA, CDR2 YNFKEQ. Germline trimming cut 3 bases from V and 1 base from J; bases unmatched to any gene: 2. As DNA, the CDR3 is TGTGCCAGCAGCCAGGACAGGTTCCAAGAGACCCAGTACTTC. It encodes CASSQDRFQETQYF.

J is TRBJ2-2 and V is TRBV7-6, with unresolved D. The CDR3 is 16 amino acids. CDR1 SGHVS and CDR2 FNYEAQ come from the germline V gene. Trimming took off 4 bases at V and 0 bases at J, with 12 bases between the two ends. CDR3 DNA: TGTGCCAGCAGCTCGACTCTACTACCGAACACCGGGGAGCTGTTTTTT. Translation gives CASSSTLLPNTGELFF.

The rearrangement joins TRBV11-2 to TRBJ2-5; perhaps TRBD2 as D (6 bases). CDR3 length: 15 amino acids. The germline V gene encodes CDR1 SGHAT and CDR2 FQNNGV. V shed 5 bases and J shed 7 bases, with 20 bases lying between them. This CDR3 reads CASSGLEGLGGTQYF. The CDR3 DNA reads as TGTGCCAGCAGCGGGCTGGAGGGCCTCGGGGGGACCCAGTACTTC.

This rearrangement joins TRBV6-1 to TRBJ1-5; D ambiguous. Looked up from germline, CDR1 is MNHNS and CDR2 is SASEGT. Deletions cut 8 bases from V and 7 bases from J, with 18 bases between. The CDR3 runs to 14 residues. CDR3 in DNA: TGTGCCAGCGGCGGGCTCGGGAGAGGACAGCCCCAGCATTTT. This codes for CASGGLGRGQPQHF.

The chain is built from TRBV7-8 and TRBJ1-3; D call uncertain. Germline CDR1 and CDR2: SGHVS and FQNEAQ. CDR3 length: 13 residues. The V end was cut by 1 base, the J end by 9 bases, with 10 bases between. CDR3 sequence (DNA): TGTGCCAGCAGCTTAGAAGTGTGGAGCACCATATATTTT. Encoded protein: CASSLEVWSTIYF.

The gene calls are TRBV4-1 and TRBJ2-2, with D possibly being TRBD1 (6 bases). Germline CDR1 reads MGHRA; CDR2 reads YSYEKL. This CDR3 region has 21 residues. Trimming cost V 0 bases and J 0 bases, with 23 bases left between them. The CDR3 DNA sequence: TGCGCCAGCAGCCAAGAGGCTACAGGGAAAATTATATACGCGAACACCGGGGAGCTGTTTTTT. This sequence encodes CASSQEATGKIIYANTGELFF.

The chain employs TRBV28 and TRBJ2-7, with D tentatively TRBD1 (5 bases). The germline gives CDR1 MDHEN, CDR2 SYDVKM. Trimming cost V 7 bases and J 0 bases, with 10 bases left between them. CDR3 length equals 13 residues. The CDR3, as DNA: TGTGCCAGCACTCAAGGGGTCTCCTACGAGCAGTACTTC. As protein: CASTQGVSYEQYF.

The rearrangement joins TRBV4-3 to TRBJ2-5; possible D gene TRBD1, 5 bases. V was trimmed by 0 bases and J by 4 bases, leaving 18 bases between them. Germline V gene lookup returns CDR1 LGHNA and CDR2 YSLEER. The CDR3 is 17 residues long. CDR3 region: CASSQDLPRAGTETQYF. The CDR3 DNA reads as TGCGCCAGCAGCCAAGACCTTCCCAGGGCAGGCACAGAGACCCAGTACTTC.

This rearrangement joins TRBV6-1 to TRBJ2-5; D gene uncertain. Germline lookup yields CDR1 MNHNS and CDR2 SASEGT. Trimming shortened V by 6 bases and J by 3 bases, and 17 bases separated the two germline ends. The CDR3 has 15 amino acids. The CDR3 DNA reads TGTGCCAGCAGACCTGACCACGGGTCCGAAGAGACCCAGTACTTC. Protein product: CASRPDHGSEETQYF.

The chain has TRBV21-1 and TRBJ2-3; whether TRBD2, the table's D call, matches the DNA was not checked. TRBV21-1 is an annotated pseudogene. CDR3 length equals 17 residues. The CDR3 DNA follows: TGTGCCAGGTCCGCCGAGTGGGAGGGCTCCCGCACAGATACGCAGTATTTT. As protein: CARSAEWEGSRTDTQYF.

The CDR3 loop reads CASSGDRDYGYTF. DNA for the CDR3: TGTGCCAGCAGCGGGGACAGGGACTATGGCTACACCTTC. This sequence joins TRBV11-2 and TRBJ1-2; TRBD1 aligns across 9 bases. J was trimmed by 3 bases and V by 5 bases; bases with no gene match: 1. The length of the CDR3 is 13 residues. CDR1 is SGHAT and CDR2 is FQNNGV in the germline V gene.

J is TRBJ1-1 and V is TRBV7-9; 9 nucleotides line up with TRBD1. This CDR3 is built from 14 residues. The germline V gene encodes CDR1 SEHNR and CDR2 FQNEAQ (reference sequence). With V trimmed by 4 bases and J by 5 bases, 5 bases remained unmatched. CDR3 DNA: TGTGCCAGCAGCTCAAGGACAGGGGCGACTGAAGCTTTCTTT. This encodes CASSSRTGATEAFF.

The V and J genes are TRBV6-5 and TRBJ2-1; D may be TRBD1 (5 bases). CDR3 length: 14 amino acids. Trimming removed 2 bases from V and 3 bases from J, with 8 bases in between. Per the germline V gene, CDR1 is MNHEY and CDR2 is SVGAGI. DNA for the CDR3: TGTGCCAGCAGTTACGGGGCGGACTACAATGAGCAGTTCTTC. Encoded protein: CASSYGADYNEQFF.

The rearrangement uses TRBV9 and TRBJ2-5; D gene ambiguous. V dropped 4 bases and J dropped 1 base, with 11 bases sitting between them. The CDR3 runs to 14 residues. The germline V gene encodes CDR1 SGDLS and CDR2 YYNGEE. DNA of the CDR3: TGTGCCAGCAGCCCCCTTGGTAGCCAAGAGACCCAGTACTTC. It is translated as CASSPLGSQETQYF. The variable domain in full, completed from reference TRBV9 and TRBJ2-5, reads DSGVTQTPKHLITATGQRVTLRCSPRSGDLSVYWYQQSLDQGLQFLIQYYNGEERAKGNILERFSAQQFPDLHSELNLSSLELGDSALYFCASSPLGSQETQYFGPGTRLLVL.

The chain is built from TRBV7-2 and TRBJ1-2; tentatively, D is TRBD1 (6 bases). CDR3 length equals 13 residues. CDR1 is SGHTA and CDR2 is FQGNSA in the germline V gene. V gave up 3 bases and J gave up 7 bases, with 12 bases separating them. The CDR3 is CASSFWTDTGYTF. In nucleotides, the CDR3 is TGTGCCAGCAGCTTTTGGACAGACACTGGCTACACCTTC.

This chain joins TRBV18 and TRBJ2-3; no definite D call. The V gene lost 1 base and the J gene lost 6 bases, with 5 bases spanning the gap. Looked up from germline, CDR1 is KGHSH and CDR2 is LQKENI. This CDR3 spans 12 amino acids. The CDR3 reads CASSPLLDTQYF. DNA of the CDR3: TGTGCCAGCTCACCACTACTTGATACGCAGTATTTT.

In regard to this clone: One end of the junction does not line up with germline, which may come from a read error. The CDR3 protein is CASSLDRTIQETQYF. The CDR3 DNA follows: TGTGCTAGCAGCTTAGATCGGACTATCCAAGAGACCCAGTACTTC. V usage is TRBV7-7 and J usage is TRBJ2-5; the D gene is possibly TRBD2 (6 bases). The CDR3 runs to 15 residues. In germline, CDR1 is SSHAT, CDR2 FNYEAQ (reference sequence).

This chain connects TRBV30 to TRBJ1-5; 9 bases are shared with TRBD1. This CDR3 comprises 16 residues. In germline, CDR1 is GTSNPN, CDR2 SVGIG (reference sequence). Unmatched junction bases numbered 9, after V lost 3 bases and J lost 3 bases. In nucleotides, the CDR3 is TGTGCCTGGAGCCCCACGGGACAGGGTAACAATCAGCCCCAGCATTTT. It codes for CAWSPTGQGNNQPQHF.

This sequence joins TRBV4-1 and TRBJ2-5; 8 nucleotides align to TRBD1. V lost 4 bases and J lost 4; bases outside the gene matches: 8. Germline lookup yields CDR1 MGHRA and CDR2 YSYEKL. CDR3 size: 15 residues. DNA for the CDR3: TGCGCCAGCAGCCGTGACAGGGGCGGAGGAGAGACCCAGTACTTC. It is translated as CASSRDRGGGETQYF.

The chain couples TRBV18 to TRBJ2-5; D is perhaps TRBD2 (6 bases). Germline lookup yields CDR1 KGHSH and CDR2 LQKENI. The CDR3 has 13 residues. V dropped 3 bases and J dropped 4 bases, with 9 bases sitting between them. CDR3 in DNA: TGTGCCAGCTCACCCTCGGGGGTAGAGACCCAGTACTTC. Its translation is CASSPSGVETQYF.

J is TRBJ2-5 and V is TRBV28; 7 positions match TRBD1. Germline trimming cut 4 bases from V and 2 bases from J; bases unmatched to any gene: 10. Germline CDR1 MDHEN, CDR2 SYDVKM. CDR3 length: 16 residues. The CDR3 loop is CASSSLSPGQQETQYF. CDR3 sequence (DNA): TGTGCCAGCAGTTCTTTAAGCCCGGGACAGCAAGAGACCCAGTACTTC. The full variable domain, with the rest looked up from reference TRBV28 and TRBJ2-5, is DVKVTQSSRYLVKRTGEKVFLECVQDMDHENMFWYRQDPGLGLRLIYFSYDVKMKEKGDIPEGYSVSREKKERFSLILESASTNQTSMYLCASSSLSPGQQETQYFGPGTRLLVL.

J is TRBJ1-2 and V is TRBV6-5; D is possibly TRBD1 (6 bases). CDR1 and CDR2 from the germline V gene are MNHEY and SVGAGI. Trimming shortened V by 6 bases and J by 7 bases, and 18 bases separated the two germline ends. CDR3 length: 14 amino acids. This CDR3 reads CASSPPVGGGGYTF. The CDR3 nucleotides are TGTGCCAGCAGCCCCCCGGTAGGGGGTGGTGGCTACACCTTC.

The chain uses TRBV9 and TRBJ2-2; 7 bases match TRBD2. CDR3 length equals 16 residues. V lost 4 bases and J lost 1; bases outside the gene matches: 7. Germline V gives CDR1 SGDLS, CDR2 YYNGEE. The CDR3 spells CASSPRDYLNTGELFF. The DNA of the CDR3 is TGTGCCAGCAGCCCCCGGGACTACCTGAACACCGGGGAGCTGTTTTTT.